A selection of T cell receptor beta chains follows, all from one sample in a study of blood T cell repertoires in COVID-19. TCRdb keeps only in-frame clones here, not all; method: immunoSEQ multiplex PCR. The table has about 82,000 clones, around 81% seen once. The source material was peripheral blood. These receptors all come from an elderly man with active or convalescent COVID-19. CDR3s include the opening cysteine and the closing phenylalanine or tryptophan.

>TRBJ1-1|TRBV7-9
CASSIGQGAANTEAFF
>TRBJ2-5|TRBV4-2
CASSQGATTGLGGTQYF
>TRBJ2-3|TRBV5-1
CASSLESASTDTQYF
>TRBJ2-3|TRBV10-2
CASSEMRQPQYF
>TRBJ1-1|TRBV6-5
CASRRIDSELTEAFF
>TRBJ2-3|TRBV5-1
CASSFPGTSGSDTQYF
>TRBJ1-5|TRBV3-1/TRBV3-2
CASSQDSRFGQPQHF
>TRBJ1-2|TRBV29-1
CSVRESGRGNGYTF
>TRBJ2-2|TRBV19
CASSPYSASETGELFF
>TRBJ2-3|TRBV11-3
CASSFRSESTDTQYF
>TRBJ2-3|TRBV6-6
CASEGGGTDTQYF
>TRBJ2-2|TRBV9
CASSYGLAGGELFF
>TRBJ1-4|TRBV18
CASSPSGTAMAQLFF
>TRBJ2-1|TRBV11-1
CASSLFYEQFF
>TRBJ2-5|TRBV9
CASSVGGGRAQETQYF
>TRBJ1-5|TRBV5-1
CASSQGQNQPQHF
>TRBJ1-1|TRBV5-1
CASSLGGVNTEAFF
>TRBJ2-5|TRBV6-5
CASSYGSGQGGKTQYF
>TRBJ2-5|TRBV15
CATSRDIGEETQYF
>TRBJ2-5|TRBV7-3
CASSLMGLAGEGETQYF
>TRBJ1-3|TRBV10-2
CASSESIGDTIYF
>TRBJ1-2|TRBV28
CASSLLGGQGGYTF
>TRBJ1-3|TRBV19
CASSILAGTSGNTIYF
>TRBJ2-5|TRBV19
CASSILAGGQETQYF
>TRBJ1-1|TRBV12-5
CASAIRGRFLGTEAFF
>TRBJ1-2|TRBV3-1/TRBV3-2
CASSDPGQGKDNYGYTF
>TRBJ2-5|TRBV10-2
CASSDTWGRPSETQYF
>TRBJ2-1|TRBV7-2
CASSVGTLAGGLYEQFF
>TRBJ2-2|TRBV7-8
CASSLFLAGAPGELFF
>TRBJ1-4|TRBV7-3
CASSLTTATNEKLFF
>TRBJ2-5|TRBV21-1
CASSKASPGEGMEETQYF
>TRBJ2-3|TRBV19
CASSQTRESSTDTQYF
>TRBJ2-2|TRBV4-2
CASSPSGGVNTGELFF